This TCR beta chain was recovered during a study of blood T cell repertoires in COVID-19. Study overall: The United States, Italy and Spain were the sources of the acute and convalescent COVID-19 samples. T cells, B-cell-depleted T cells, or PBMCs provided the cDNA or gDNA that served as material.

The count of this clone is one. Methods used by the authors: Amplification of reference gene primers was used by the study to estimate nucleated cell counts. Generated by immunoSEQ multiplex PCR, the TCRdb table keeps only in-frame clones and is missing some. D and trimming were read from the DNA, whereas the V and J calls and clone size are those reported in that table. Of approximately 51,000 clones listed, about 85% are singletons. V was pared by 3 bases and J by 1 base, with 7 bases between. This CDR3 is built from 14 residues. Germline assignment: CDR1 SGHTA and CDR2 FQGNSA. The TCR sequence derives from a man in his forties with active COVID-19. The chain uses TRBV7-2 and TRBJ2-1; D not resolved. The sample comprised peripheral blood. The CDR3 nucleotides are TGTGCCAGCAGCTTTGGCGGTTCCTACAATGAGCAGTTCTTC. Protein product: CASSFGGSYNEQFF.